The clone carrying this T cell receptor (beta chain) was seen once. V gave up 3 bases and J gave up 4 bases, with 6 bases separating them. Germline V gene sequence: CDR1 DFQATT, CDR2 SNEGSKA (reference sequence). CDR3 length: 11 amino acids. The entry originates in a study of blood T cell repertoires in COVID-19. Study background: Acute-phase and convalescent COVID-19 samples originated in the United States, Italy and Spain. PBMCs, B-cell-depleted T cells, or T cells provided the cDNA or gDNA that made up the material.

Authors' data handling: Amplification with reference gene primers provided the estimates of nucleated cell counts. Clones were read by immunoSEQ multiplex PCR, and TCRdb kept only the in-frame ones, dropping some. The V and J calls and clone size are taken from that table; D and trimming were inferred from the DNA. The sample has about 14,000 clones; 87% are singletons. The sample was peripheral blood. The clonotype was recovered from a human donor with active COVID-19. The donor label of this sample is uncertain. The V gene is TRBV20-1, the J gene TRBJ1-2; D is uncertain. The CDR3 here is CSASLPYGYTF. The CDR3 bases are TGCAGTGCTAGCCTTCCCTATGGCTACACCTTC.